The 21 T cell receptor beta chains in this list originate from one sample, sequenced in a study of CD8+CD57+ T cells in acquired aplastic anemia. Template material for TCR beta VDJ and CDR3 profiling consisted of genomic DNA. TCRdb itself ran the reads through MiXCR, one entry per CDR3 protein. The sample carries some 130,000 distinct CDR3 sequences, 48% recorded once. The sample taken for sequencing was sorted CD4+, CD8+, or CD8+CD57+ T cells (not recorded which) from PBMCs. Every receptor here comes from a human donor in good health, serving as a control.

The chain couples TRBV7-6 to TRBJ1-6; D uncertain. Germline CDR1 SGHVS, CDR2 FNYEAQ. The CDR3 totals 15 residues. V lost 5 bases to trimming and J lost 6 bases, with 14 bases between them. The CDR3 nucleotides read TGTGCCAGCAGCCCAGACACGTTGGTTAATTCACCCCTCCACTTT. Translation: CASSPDTLVNSPLHF. The whole variable domain, filled in from reference TRBV7-6 and TRBJ1-6, reads GAGVSQSPRYKVTKRGQDVALRCDPISGHVSLYWYRQALGQGPEFLTYFNYEAQQDKSGLPNDRFSAERPEGSISTLTIQRTEQRDSAMYRCASSPDTLVNSPLHFGNGTRLTVT.

V gene TRBV19 combines with J gene TRBJ1-2; TRBD1 matches at 9 bases. The CDR3 runs 14 residues. V was clipped by 4 bases and J by 8 bases; unmatched bases: 8. Germline CDR1 and CDR2: LNHDA and SQIVND (reference sequence). This chain's CDR3 is CASSTWGQGGGYTF. Here the CDR3 DNA reads TGTGCCAGTAGTACCTGGGGACAGGGTGGAGGCTACACCTTC.

This clonotype has ten or more counts. V usage is TRBV7-9 and J usage is TRBJ2-5, with TRBD1 matching over 7 bases. With 5 bases clipped from V and 5 bases from J, the junction kept 11 bases outside the gene matches. CDR1 and CDR2 (germline): SEHNR, FQNEAQ (reference sequence). The CDR3 has 15 amino acids. The CDR3 DNA follows: TGTGCCAGCAGCCCCGCCGGGACAGAGAGTGAGACCCAGTACTTC. It codes for CASSPAGTESETQYF.

DNA for the CDR3: TGTGCCACTTACCGACAGGACTATGGCTACACCTTC. Residues: CATYRQDYGYTF. The chain is built from TRBV19 and TRBJ1-2; TRBD1 is a possible D gene (6 bases). Trimming took 10 bases from V and 3 from J, leaving 12 bases between them. Per germline, CDR1 LNHDA and CDR2 SQIVND (reference sequence). There are 12 residues in the CDR3. The full variable domain, completed using reference TRBV19 and TRBJ1-2, is DGGITQSPKYLFRKEGQNVTLSCEQNLNHDAMYWYRQDPGQGLRLIYYSQIVNDFQKGDIAEGYSVSREKKESFPLTVTSAQKNPTAFYLCATYRQDYGYTFGSGTRLTVV.

This clonotype was detected many times. This sequence joins TRBV20-1 and TRBJ1-5; D is ambiguous. Germline CDR1 DFQATT, CDR2 SNEGSKA (reference sequence). Trimming pared 1 base from V and 7 bases from J, leaving 11 bases between. The CDR3 loop spans 13 amino acids. CDR3: CSARGEVGQPQHF. The DNA for the CDR3 is TGCAGTGCTAGAGGGGAGGTGGGCCAGCCCCAGCATTTT.

This sequence joins TRBV6-1 and TRBJ1-2; TRBD1 might be the D (5 bases). Looked up from germline, CDR1 is MNHNS and CDR2 is SASEGT. CDR3 length: 15 residues. V lost 8 bases to trimming and J lost 4 bases, with 20 bases between them. The DNA for the CDR3 is TGTGCCAGCGCTGTCACCGGGGCGAGGGTCTATGGCTACACCTTC. This sequence encodes CASAVTGARVYGYTF.

This clonotype was counted at least ten times. The V gene is TRBV3-1, the J gene TRBJ1-6; TRBD1 matches 10 bases. Per the germline V gene, CDR1 is LGHDT and CDR2 is YNNKEL (reference sequence). The CDR3 runs to 15 residues. Trimming cost V 4 bases and J 9 bases; bases outside gene matches: 6. The CDR3 DNA follows: TGTGCCAGCAGCCCGGGACAGGGGTTGACTTCACCCCTCCACTTT. It translates to CASSPGQGLTSPLHF.

In its sample, this clonotype was seen once. V and J are TRBV11-1 and TRBJ2-5; D gene ambiguous. The V gene's germline CDR1 is SGHAT and CDR2 FQDESV (reference sequence). The CDR3 has 13 residues. V was shortened by 6 bases and J by 7 bases, with 15 bases between the two germline ends. Here the CDR3 reads CASRSLAFVTQYF. The CDR3 nucleotides read TGTGCCAGCAGATCCCTTGCGTTTGTGACCCAGTACTTC. The full variable domain, its missing parts supplied by reference TRBV11-1 and TRBJ2-5, is EAEVAQSPRYKITEKSQAVAFWCDPISGHATLYWYRQILGQGPELLVQFQDESVVDDSQLPKDRFSAERLKGVDSTLKIQPAELGDSAMYLCASRSLAFVTQYFGPGTRLLVL.

Ten or more counts support this clonotype. The V gene is TRBV7-2, the J gene TRBJ2-1; no clear D. The V gene lost 6 bases and the J gene lost 8 bases, with 17 bases spanning the gap. The CDR3 runs 14 residues. Germline values: CDR1 SGHTA, CDR2 FQGNSA. As DNA, the CDR3 is TGTGCCAGCAGTCGAAGGGTAGTAGGCTATGAGCAGTTCTTC. The encoded protein is CASSRRVVGYEQFF.

In its sample, this clonotype was seen many times. This chain joins TRBV6-1 and TRBJ2-7; a possible D gene is TRBD2 (5 bases). This CDR3 spans 14 amino acids. CDR1 and CDR2 (germline): MNHNS, SASEGT. V shed 6 bases and J shed 2 bases, with 14 bases lying between them. Here the CDR3 DNA reads TGTGCCAGCAGCATTCCATCGGGAACCTACGAGCAGTACTTC. It translates to CASSIPSGTYEQYF.

This clonotype was counted ten times or more. This chain joins TRBV29-1 and TRBJ1-6; D is ambiguous. The germline CDR1 and CDR2 sequences are SQVTM and ANQGSEA. V was cut by 6 bases and J by 7 bases, with 19 bases left in between. The CDR3 contains 15 residues. The DNA for the CDR3 is TGCAGCGTAAAAGAGGACGGAGCATCAAATTCACCCCTCCACTTT. It codes for CSVKEDGASNSPLHF.

CDR3 region: CASSLDIRAENEQFF. The CDR3 DNA reads TGCGCCAGCAGCTTGGATATCCGGGCTGAGAATGAGCAGTTCTTC. The chain joins TRBV5-1 to TRBJ2-1; D gene uncertain. Per the germline V gene, CDR1 is SGHRS and CDR2 is YFSETQ. V lost 0 bases and J lost 7, with 14 bases in between. This CDR3 contains 15 residues. Full variable domain (missing parts from reference TRBV5-1 and TRBJ2-1): KAGVTQTPRYLIKTRGQQVTLSCSPISGHRSVSWYQQTPGQGLQFLFEYFSETQRNKGNFPGRFSGRQFSNSRSEMNVSTLELGDSALYLCASSLDIRAENEQFFGPGTRLTVL.

This sequence joins TRBV2 and TRBJ1-6; perhaps TRBD1 as D (5 bases). This CDR3 region has 14 residues. Germline CDR1 reads SNHLY; CDR2 reads FYNNEI. Trimming pared 2 bases from V and 7 bases from J, leaving 9 bases between. The CDR3 DNA follows: TGTGCCAGCAGTGAACAGACAGAGAATTCACCCCTCCACTTT. Protein product: CASSEQTENSPLHF. Combining the CDR3 with reference TRBV2 and TRBJ1-6 gives the whole variable domain EPEVTQTPSHQVTQMGQEVILRCVPISNHLYFYWYRQILGQKVEFLVSFYNNEISEKSEIFDDQFSVERPDGSNFTLKIRSTKLEDSAMYFCASSEQTENSPLHFGNGTRLTVT.

CDR3 in DNA: TGTGCCAGCAGCGCCCGACTAGCCACGTACAATGAGCAGTTCTTC. As protein: CASSARLATYNEQFF. This chain uses TRBV9 with TRBJ2-1, with 7 nucleotides matching TRBD2. CDR3 length: 15 residues. Unmatched junction bases numbered 7, after V lost 3 bases and J lost 4 bases. Germline-derived CDR1 and CDR2 are SGDLS and YYNGEE. Together with reference TRBV9 and TRBJ2-1, the CDR3 gives the full variable domain: DSGVTQTPKHLITATGQRVTLRCSPRSGDLSVYWYQQSLDQGLQFLIQYYNGEERAKGNILERFSAQQFPDLHSELNLSSLELGDSALYFCASSARLATYNEQFFGPGTRLTVL.

This clonotype was recorded a few times. CDR3 protein: CASSLDRVAHEQYF. In DNA form, the CDR3 reads TGTGCCAGCAGCTTAGACAGGGTGGCCCACGAGCAGTACTTC. The chain carries TRBV7-2 and TRBJ2-7, with D tentatively TRBD1 (6 bases). V gave up 1 base and J gave up 5 bases, with 12 bases separating them. Germline V gene sequence: CDR1 SGHTA, CDR2 FQGNSA. The CDR3 consists of 14 residues.

This clonotype was recorded at least ten times. The gene calls are TRBV7-2 and TRBJ1-5, with 8 bases that match TRBD1. CDR1 and CDR2 from the germline V gene are SGHTA and FQGNSA. V shed 3 bases, J shed 5 bases, and the junction held 6 bases outside the gene matches. This CDR3 has 15 amino acids. As DNA, the CDR3 is TGTGCCAGCAGCTTCTGGACAGGGCGGGATCAGCCCCAGCATTTT. It yields the protein CASSFWTGRDQPQHF.

This clonotype showed up just a few times. The rearrangement uses TRBV4-3 and TRBJ2-2, with D tentatively TRBD2 (7 bases). The germline V gene encodes CDR1 LGHNA and CDR2 YSLEER. The CDR3 loop spans 16 amino acids. V was trimmed by 1 base and J by 4 bases, leaving 13 bases between them. This CDR3 is CASSQGGGARTGELFF. The CDR3 bases are TGCGCCAGCAGCCAAGGGGGGGGGGCGCGCACCGGGGAGCTGTTTTTT.

The chain couples TRBV7-2 to TRBJ2-7; D unresolved. V was shortened by 1 base and J by 7 bases, with 8 bases between the two germline ends. Germline assignment: CDR1 SGHTA and CDR2 FQGNSA. CDR3 length equals 12 residues. The CDR3: CASSLVGREQYF. The CDR3 nucleotides are TGTGCCAGCAGCTTAGTCGGCAGGGAGCAGTACTTC.

The table lists this clonotype with many counts. The chain employs TRBV6-5 and TRBJ2-7; D unclear. Trimming took 0 bases from V and 2 from J, leaving 8 bases between them. This CDR3 is built from 14 residues. Germline V gives CDR1 MNHEY, CDR2 SVGAGI. The CDR3 DNA is TGTGCCAGCAGTTACTCAGTGGCTCCCTACGAGCAGTACTTC. Translating gives CASSYSVAPYEQYF.

This clonotype occurred many times. This sequence joins TRBV12-3 or TRBV12-4 and TRBJ1-6; possibly TRBD1 for D (5 bases). V lost 3 bases, J lost 9 bases, and 9 bases lay in between. This CDR3 comprises 13 residues. The CDR3 coding sequence is TGTGCCAGCAGTTTCTCAGGGCTTTCACCCCTCCACTTT. It translates to CASSFSGLSPLHF.

Comments on this clonotype: This could be a read error, since a much larger clone is one nucleotide away. The gene calls are TRBV27 and TRBJ2-5; perhaps TRBD2 as D (7 bases). The V gene lost 2 bases and the J gene lost 4 bases, with 14 bases spanning the gap. This CDR3 contains 15 residues. Germline CDR1 MNHEY, CDR2 SMNVEV (reference sequence). The CDR3 here is CASSLGGGRRETQYF. In DNA, the CDR3 is TGTGCCAGCAGTTTAGGCGGGGGCAGGCGAGAGACCCAGTACTTC.